The 25 T cell receptor beta chains reported below all come from one sample, sequenced in a study of blood T cell repertoires in COVID-19. This table comes from immunoSEQ multiplex PCR, and its TCRdb copy is limited to in-frame clones, with some not included. The data contain some 85,000 clones, 75% to 85% of them singletons. Sequencing was carried out using peripheral blood. Source of these receptors: a woman older than 75 with acute or convalescent COVID-19.

J is TRBJ2-5 and V is TRBV5-1, with 7 positions matching TRBD1. The CDR3 has 17 amino acids. V lost 0 bases and J lost 2; bases outside the gene matches: 10. From germline, CDR1 is SGHRS and CDR2 YFSETQ. The CDR3 nucleotides read TGCGCCAGCAGCTTGGCCCGACTCGACAGGGTTCAAGAGACCCAGTACTTC. This codes for CASSLARLDRVQETQYF.

This rearrangement joins TRBV6-5 to TRBJ2-4; D remains unclear. Trimming stripped 5 bases from V and 4 bases from J, with 9 bases between. This CDR3 comprises 13 residues. Per germline, CDR1 MNHEY and CDR2 SVGAGI. The CDR3 DNA reads TGTGCCAGCAGTCCGTACGGTAAAAACATTCAGTACTTC. It translates to CASSPYGKNIQYF.

The rearrangement links TRBV7-8 to TRBJ2-5, with a tentative D call TRBD2 (6 bases). CDR3 size: 12 residues. V was clipped by 5 bases and J by 9 bases, with 13 bases between them. Germline V gene sequence: CDR1 SGHVS, CDR2 FQNEAQ. CDR3 amino acids: CASSLNTSPQYF. The CDR3 DNA sequence: TGTGCCAGCAGCCTCAACACTAGCCCCCAGTACTTC. Variable domain in full (rest from reference TRBV7-8 and TRBJ2-5): GAGVSQSPRYKVAKRGQDVALRCDPISGHVSLFWYQQALGQGPEFLTYFQNEAQLDKSGLPSDRFFAERPEGSVSTLKIQRTQQEDSAVYLCASSLNTSPQYFGPGTRLLVL.

This clone was counted between two and nine times. The CDR3 region has the DNA TGTGCCAGCAGCCGAGTACAAGAGACCCAGTACTTC. Its protein product is CASSRVQETQYF. V and J are TRBV3-1 (or the pseudogene TRBV3-2) and TRBJ2-5; D call uncertain. The CDR3 covers 12 residues. Looked up from germline, CDR1 is LGHDT and CDR2 is YNNKEL (reference sequence). The V end lost 4 bases, the J end lost 2 bases, and 5 bases lay between the germline ends.

The chain recombines TRBV5-5 with TRBJ1-3; 7 bases match TRBD1. The CDR3 consists of 13 residues. V dropped 0 bases and J dropped 9; count of bases not matched to a gene: 3. Germline V gene data show CDR1 as SGHKS and CDR2 as YYEKEE (reference sequence). CDR3 in DNA: TGTGCCAGCAGCTTGGGACAGGGCTTCACCATATATTTT. Its protein is CASSLGQGFTIYF.

This clone was seen a handful of times. J is TRBJ1-3 and V is TRBV7-9; 9 nucleotides match TRBD1. Trimming at V came to 4 bases and at J to 3 bases, leaving 4 bases not matched to a gene. This CDR3 contains 15 residues. Germline CDR1 and CDR2: SEHNR and FQNEAQ (reference sequence). The CDR3 reads CASSSRQGGGNTIYF. CDR3 nucleotides: TGTGCCAGCAGCTCCAGACAGGGGGGTGGAAACACCATATATTTT.

The chain carries TRBV28 and TRBJ2-3, with TRBD2 matching 7 bases. CDR1 is MDHEN, CDR2 SYDVKM, per germline. CDR3 size: 14 residues. The V segment lost 3 bases and the J segment 3 bases; nucleotides outside the gene matches: 3. DNA of the CDR3: TGTGCCAGCAGTTTCCTTAGCGGGACAGATACGCAGTATTTT. This translates into CASSFLSGTDTQYF.

Only a few counts were recorded for this clone. The rearrangement joins TRBV7-2 to TRBJ2-5; TRBD2 might be the D (5 bases). The CDR3 has 14 residues. Germline lookup yields CDR1 SGHTA and CDR2 FQGNSA. Trimming left V 3 bases short and J 5 bases short, with 13 bases between. This CDR3 is CASSFFGVGETQYF. CDR3 bases: TGTGCCAGCAGCTTTTTCGGGGTGGGGGAGACCCAGTACTTC.

This clone was seen a handful of times. The chain links TRBV12-3 or TRBV12-4 to TRBJ1-6; D is unresolved. The V gene lost 8 bases and the J gene lost 7 bases, with 9 bases spanning the gap. The CDR3 runs to 12 residues. The CDR3 spells CASAGFNSPLHF. As DNA, the CDR3 is TGTGCCAGCGCAGGTTTCAATTCACCCCTCCACTTT.

The chain couples TRBV5-1 to TRBJ1-6; 7 positions agree with TRBD1. CDR3 length equals 14 residues. Germline trimming cut 4 bases from V and 6 bases from J; bases unmatched to any gene: 4. The germline V gene has CDR1 SGHRS and CDR2 YFSETQ. CDR3 coding DNA: TGCGCCAGCAGCCGGGACAGCGTTAATTCACCCCTCCACTTT. This codes for CASSRDSVNSPLHF.

The CDR3 coding sequence is TGTGCCAGCAGCTTTCTTAGTTCGCTAGCCAAAAACATTCAGTACTTC. It translates to CASSFLSSLAKNIQYF. The chain joins TRBV7-7 to TRBJ2-4; D uncertain. CDR1 is SSHAT, CDR2 FNYEAQ, per germline (reference sequence). The CDR3 spans 16 residues. V was trimmed by 3 bases and J by 0 bases, leaving 12 bases between them.

The chain combines TRBV5-1 with TRBJ1-4, with 8 nucleotides matching TRBD1. J lost 7 bases, V lost 4 bases, and 9 bases had no gene match. CDR1 is SGHRS and CDR2 is YFSETQ in the germline V gene. The CDR3 runs 15 residues. CDR3 region: CASSARTGPGEKLFF. The CDR3 DNA sequence: TGCGCCAGCAGCGCCCGGACAGGGCCGGGTGAAAAACTGTTTTTT.

The V and J genes are TRBV5-4 and TRBJ2-7, with 7 bases aligning to TRBD2. V gave up 4 bases and J gave up 0 bases; unmatched junction bases: 4. The length of the CDR3 is 14 residues. The V gene's germline CDR1 is SGHNT and CDR2 YYREEE (reference sequence). The CDR3 nucleotides are TGTGCCAGCAGCGCCCGGGACTACTCCTACGAGCAGTACTTC. Translating gives CASSARDYSYEQYF.

This chain uses TRBV4-1 with TRBJ1-3, with 9 bases that match TRBD1. V lost 0 bases to trimming and J lost 5 bases; unmatched junction nucleotides: 8. This CDR3 is built from 17 residues. Germline V CDR1 and CDR2: MGHRA, YSYEKL. In DNA, the CDR3 is TGCGCCAGCAGCCAAGAACCGGGGGGACAGGGAAGAAACACCATATATTTT. Protein: CASSQEPGGQGRNTIYF.

The chain uses TRBV5-1 and TRBJ1-2; the match to TRBD1 covers 8 bases. Germline trimming cut 5 bases from V and 2 bases from J; bases unmatched to any gene: 2. The CDR3 is 13 amino acids. CDR1 and CDR2 from the germline V gene are SGHRS and YFSETQ. The CDR3 protein is CASRDRENYGYTF. In DNA, the CDR3 is TGCGCCAGCAGGGACAGGGAGAACTATGGCTACACCTTC.

The V gene is TRBV9, the J gene TRBJ1-1; the D gene is possibly TRBD1 (6 bases). With 6 bases removed from V and 8 bases from J, the gap between germline ends came to 20 bases. In germline, CDR1 is SGDLS, CDR2 YYNGEE. The CDR3 extends over 14 amino acids. The CDR3 nucleotides are TGTGCCAGCAACAGGGCCCCCTCAACAGGAGAAGCTTTCTTT. It specifies CASNRAPSTGEAFF.

This clone has ten or more counts. The junction departs from the called germline gene at one end, perhaps through a read error. DNA of the CDR3: TGTGCCAGCAGTGCGCGACAGGGGGCTAGATTGGTCTTC. It encodes CASSARQGARLVF. The chain combines TRBV2 with TRBJ2-1, with 10 bases matching TRBD1. The CDR3 spans 13 residues. Germline loops: CDR1 SNHLY, CDR2 FYNNEI.

The chain is built from TRBV9 and TRBJ1-6, with TRBD1 matching over 7 bases. Per germline, CDR1 SGDLS and CDR2 YYNGEE. V lost 0 bases to trimming and J lost 8 bases; unmatched junction nucleotides: 2. The CDR3 runs to 14 residues. This chain's CDR3 is CASSVGQGDSPLHF. CDR3 nucleotides: TGTGCCAGCAGCGTAGGACAGGGAGATTCACCCCTCCACTTT.

V gene TRBV30 combines with J gene TRBJ1-2; D gene uncertain. V lost 1 base and J 7 bases, leaving 13 bases between the germline ends. Germline values: CDR1 GTSNPN, CDR2 SVGIG (reference sequence). The CDR3 length is 13 residues. The CDR3 protein is CAWSGGRGFGYTF. As DNA, the CDR3 is TGTGCCTGGAGTGGTGGACGAGGGTTTGGCTACACCTTC.

The chain has TRBV5-6 and TRBJ2-5, with 9 bases aligning to TRBD1. The CDR3 totals 15 residues. V shed 4 bases, J shed 1 base, and the junction held 5 bases outside the gene matches. Germline CDR1 reads SGHDT; CDR2 reads YYEEEE. CDR3: CASSPGTGSQETQYF. In nucleotides, the CDR3 is TGTGCCAGCAGCCCCGGGACAGGGTCCCAAGAGACCCAGTACTTC.

This clone has just one count. This rearrangement joins TRBV5-4 to TRBJ2-5, with 10 bases aligning to TRBD2. The CDR3 contains 14 residues. V lost 2 bases to trimming and J lost 5 bases; unmatched junction nucleotides: 3. Per the germline V gene, CDR1 is SGHNT and CDR2 is YYREEE (reference sequence). CDR3 DNA: TGTGCCAGCAGCTTAGCGGGGGGGCAGGAGACCCAGTACTTC. Translation: CASSLAGGQETQYF.

This chain links TRBV6-5 with TRBJ2-5; D may be TRBD2 (7 bases). The CDR3 runs to 16 residues. Germline CDR1 and CDR2: MNHEY and SVGAGI. With 0 bases removed from V and 1 base from J, the gap between germline ends came to 12 bases. This CDR3 reads CASSYSGGGGQETQYF. CDR3 bases: TGTGCCAGCAGTTACTCGGGGGGCGGGGGCCAAGAGACCCAGTACTTC.

The V gene is TRBV6-5, the J gene TRBJ1-1; the match to TRBD1 covers 7 bases. CDR1 is MNHEY, CDR2 SVGAGI, per germline. Trimming cost V 8 bases and J 0 bases; bases outside gene matches: 3. The CDR3 loop spans 13 amino acids. Written as DNA, the CDR3 is TGTGCCAGCCAGACAGGGTTGAACACTGAAGCTTTCTTT. This sequence encodes CASQTGLNTEAFF.

The chain couples TRBV6-4 to TRBJ2-2, with 10 bases aligning to TRBD2. Germline CDR1 is MRHNA and CDR2 is SNTAGT. This CDR3 has 16 amino acids. V shed 3 bases and J 4 bases; nucleotides not matched to a gene: 5. The DNA for the CDR3 is TGTGCCAGCAGTGAGCTAGCGGGAGAGGGCACCGGGGAGCTGTTTTTT. Encoded protein: CASSELAGEGTGELFF.

This chain links TRBV7-2 with TRBJ1-1; a weak D match, TRBD1 (6 bases). With 6 bases removed from V and 3 bases from J, the gap between germline ends came to 11 bases. This CDR3 has 13 residues. CDR1 is SGHTA, CDR2 FQGNSA, per germline. CDR3 nucleotide sequence: TGTGCCAGCAGGAGACAGGCGGACACTGAAGCTTTCTTT. It specifies CASRRQADTEAFF. The full variable domain, rest sourced from reference TRBV7-2 and TRBJ1-1, is GAGVSQSPSNKVTEKGKDVELRCDPISGHTALYWYRQSLGQGLEFLIYFQGNSAPDKSGLPSDRFSAERTGGSVSTLTIQRTQQEDSAVYLCASRRQADTEAFFGQGTRLTVV.